This TCR beta chain stems from a study of T cell responses to AZD1222 COVID-19 vaccine. Study information: Samples with a second dose at about 4 or about 12 weeks were pooled together.

Regarding the study as a whole: Spike as a whole was targeted by vaccine-associated CD4 TCRs, dominant at 160-218 and 743-854.

A note on this clone: What it recognizes is unknown.

CDR3 length equals 13 residues. Germline V gene data show CDR1 as MDHEN and CDR2 as SYDVKM. V dropped 10 bases and J dropped 3 bases, with 13 bases sitting between them. Profiling relied on immunoSEQ multiplex PCR, and the TCRdb table lists in-frame clones only, not all of them. Seen here are 110,000 to 150,000 clones, 89% observed once, and the top ten hold around 5%. This receptor was taken from an adult in good health. The V and J genes are TRBV28 and TRBJ2-1; D is possibly TRBD2 (6 bases). Sequencing was performed on peripheral blood, taken on day 0 of AZD1222 vaccination. CDR3 residues: CATLSGYYNEQFF. Written as DNA, the CDR3 is TGTGCCACCCTTAGCGGTTACTACAATGAGCAGTTCTTC.